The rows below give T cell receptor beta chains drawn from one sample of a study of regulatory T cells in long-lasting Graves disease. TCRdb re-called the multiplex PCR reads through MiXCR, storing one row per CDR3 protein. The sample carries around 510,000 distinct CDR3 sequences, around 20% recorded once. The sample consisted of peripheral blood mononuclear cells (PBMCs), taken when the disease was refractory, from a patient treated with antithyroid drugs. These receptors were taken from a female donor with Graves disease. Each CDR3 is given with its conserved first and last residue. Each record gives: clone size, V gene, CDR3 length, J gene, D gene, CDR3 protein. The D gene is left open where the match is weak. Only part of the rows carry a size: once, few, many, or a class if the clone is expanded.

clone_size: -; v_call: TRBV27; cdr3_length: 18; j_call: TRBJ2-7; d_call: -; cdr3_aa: CASSLGPRLRERSYEQYF
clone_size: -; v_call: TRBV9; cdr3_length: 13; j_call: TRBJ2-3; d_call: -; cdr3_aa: CASSVFDTDTQYF
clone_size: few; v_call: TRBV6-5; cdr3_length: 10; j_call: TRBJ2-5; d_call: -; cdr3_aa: CASSYKTQYF
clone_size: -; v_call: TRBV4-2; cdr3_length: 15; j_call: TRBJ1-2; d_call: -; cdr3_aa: CASSLSPGRRDGYTF
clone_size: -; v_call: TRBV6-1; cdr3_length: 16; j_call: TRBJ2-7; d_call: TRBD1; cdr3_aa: CASSPRPGQGSYEQYF
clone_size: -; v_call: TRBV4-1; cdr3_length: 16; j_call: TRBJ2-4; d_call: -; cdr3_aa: CASSPLAKDSENIQYF
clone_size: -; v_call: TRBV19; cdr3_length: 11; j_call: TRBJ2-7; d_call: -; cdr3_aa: CASTQDHEQYF
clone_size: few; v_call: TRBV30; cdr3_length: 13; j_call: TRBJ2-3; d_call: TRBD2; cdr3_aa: CAWSGLAEHTQYF
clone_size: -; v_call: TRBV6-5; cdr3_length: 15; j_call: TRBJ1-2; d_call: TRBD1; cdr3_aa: CASSYSRTGANGYTF
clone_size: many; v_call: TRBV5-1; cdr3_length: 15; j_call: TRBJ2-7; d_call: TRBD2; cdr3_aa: CASSEDSGRTYEQYF
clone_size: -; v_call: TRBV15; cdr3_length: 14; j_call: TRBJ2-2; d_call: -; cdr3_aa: CATSRNDGTGELFF
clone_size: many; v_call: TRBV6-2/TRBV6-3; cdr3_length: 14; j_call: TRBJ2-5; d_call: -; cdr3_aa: CASSYSERSETQYF